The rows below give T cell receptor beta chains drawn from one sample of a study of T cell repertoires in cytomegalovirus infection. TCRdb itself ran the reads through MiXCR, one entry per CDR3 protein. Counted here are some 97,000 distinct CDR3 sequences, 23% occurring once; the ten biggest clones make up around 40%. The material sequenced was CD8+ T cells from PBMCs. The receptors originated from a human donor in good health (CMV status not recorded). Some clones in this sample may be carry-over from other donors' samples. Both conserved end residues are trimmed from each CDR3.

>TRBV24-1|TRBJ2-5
ATSGTEQETQY
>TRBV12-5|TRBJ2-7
ARGSGGALEQY
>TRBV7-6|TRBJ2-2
ASSPRGAGELF
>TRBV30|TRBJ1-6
AGQRGQPNSPLH
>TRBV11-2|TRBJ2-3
ASSLGLTSTDTQY
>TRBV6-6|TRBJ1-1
ASRSPGTGGAGEAF
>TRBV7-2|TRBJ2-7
ASSLESSGTYEQY
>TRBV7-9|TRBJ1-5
ASSHGRDQPQH
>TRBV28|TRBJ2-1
ASSPVGYNEQF
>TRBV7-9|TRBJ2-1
ASSWPASYNEQF
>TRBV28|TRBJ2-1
ASSLGVGGGYNEQF
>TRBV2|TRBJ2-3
ASSEVGGTDTQY
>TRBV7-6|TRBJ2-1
ASSLQAPPSSYNEQF
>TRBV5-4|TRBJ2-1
ASSLRSNEQF
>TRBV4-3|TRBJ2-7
ASSQGHSYEQY
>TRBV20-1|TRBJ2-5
SVVWSGETQY
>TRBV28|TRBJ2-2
ASSLTPAGERELF
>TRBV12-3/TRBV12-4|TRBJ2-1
ASSPPGGPTYNEQF
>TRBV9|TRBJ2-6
ASSPEGTGANVLT
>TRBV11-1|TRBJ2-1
ASRPPSGDEQF
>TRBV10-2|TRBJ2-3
ASSSGGLAKDTQY
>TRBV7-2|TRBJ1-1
ASSLNRQGGGTEAF
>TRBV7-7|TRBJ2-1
ASSFLGRWDEQF
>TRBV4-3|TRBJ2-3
ASSQDVADTQY
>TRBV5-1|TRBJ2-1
ASSLRGQGADNEQF
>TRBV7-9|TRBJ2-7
ASSPLPGHGEEQY
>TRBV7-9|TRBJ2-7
ASSSDTSYEQY
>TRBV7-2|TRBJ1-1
ASSLGKSEAF
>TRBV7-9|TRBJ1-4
ASSSTRGPVGEKLF
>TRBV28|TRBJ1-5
ASSPLQGSNQPQH
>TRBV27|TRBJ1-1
ASRGDTMNTEAF
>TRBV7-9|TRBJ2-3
ASSPPQGNTQY
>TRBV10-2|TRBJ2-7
ASSVDGGTYEQY
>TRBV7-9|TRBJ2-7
ASSSSGSVVTYDEQY
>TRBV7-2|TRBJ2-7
ASSLKGQGAGEQY
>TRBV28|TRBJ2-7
ASSLSFPDSYEQY
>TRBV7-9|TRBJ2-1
ASSLKAGTTTNEQF
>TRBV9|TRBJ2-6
ASSVGPAGGPGANVLT
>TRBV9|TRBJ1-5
ASSVGGENQPQH
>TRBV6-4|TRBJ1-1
ASSDLVGLSMNTEAF
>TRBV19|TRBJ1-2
ASSPPGGLDGYT
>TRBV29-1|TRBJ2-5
SGEAGAETQY
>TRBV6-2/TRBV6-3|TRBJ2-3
ASTRTSFGADTQY
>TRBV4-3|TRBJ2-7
ASSQDLASGPTYEQY
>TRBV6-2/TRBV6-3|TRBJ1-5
ASSYSGALSNQPQH
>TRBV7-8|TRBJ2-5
ASSLEMGRGVGETQY
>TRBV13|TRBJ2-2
ASSKGWDGAGELF
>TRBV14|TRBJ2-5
ASSHWGGETQY
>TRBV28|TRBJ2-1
ASSLRGEWNEQF